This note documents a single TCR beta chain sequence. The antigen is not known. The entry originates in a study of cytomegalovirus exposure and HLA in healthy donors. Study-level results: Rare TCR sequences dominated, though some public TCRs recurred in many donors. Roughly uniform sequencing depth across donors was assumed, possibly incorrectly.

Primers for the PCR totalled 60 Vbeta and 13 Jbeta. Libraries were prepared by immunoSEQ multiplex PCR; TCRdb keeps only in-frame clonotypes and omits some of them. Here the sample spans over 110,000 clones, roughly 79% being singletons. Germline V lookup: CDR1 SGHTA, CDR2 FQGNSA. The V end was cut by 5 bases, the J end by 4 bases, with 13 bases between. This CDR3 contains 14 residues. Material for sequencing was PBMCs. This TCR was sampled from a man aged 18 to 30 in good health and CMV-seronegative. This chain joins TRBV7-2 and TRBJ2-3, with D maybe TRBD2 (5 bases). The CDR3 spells CASSAVGSPDTQYF. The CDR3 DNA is TGTGCCAGCAGCGCCGTTGGGAGCCCAGATACGCAGTATTTT.